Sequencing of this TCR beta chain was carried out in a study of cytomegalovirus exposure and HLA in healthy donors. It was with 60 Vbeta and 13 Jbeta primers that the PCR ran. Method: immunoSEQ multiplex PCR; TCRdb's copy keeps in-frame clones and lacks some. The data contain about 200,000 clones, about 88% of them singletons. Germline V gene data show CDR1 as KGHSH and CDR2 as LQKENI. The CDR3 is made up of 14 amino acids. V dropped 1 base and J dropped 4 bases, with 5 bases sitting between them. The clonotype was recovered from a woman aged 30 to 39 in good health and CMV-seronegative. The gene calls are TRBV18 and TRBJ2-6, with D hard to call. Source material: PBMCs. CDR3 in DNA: TGTGCCAGCTCACCACAGAGCGGGGCCAACGTCCTGACTTTC. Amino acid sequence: CASSPQSGANVLTF.